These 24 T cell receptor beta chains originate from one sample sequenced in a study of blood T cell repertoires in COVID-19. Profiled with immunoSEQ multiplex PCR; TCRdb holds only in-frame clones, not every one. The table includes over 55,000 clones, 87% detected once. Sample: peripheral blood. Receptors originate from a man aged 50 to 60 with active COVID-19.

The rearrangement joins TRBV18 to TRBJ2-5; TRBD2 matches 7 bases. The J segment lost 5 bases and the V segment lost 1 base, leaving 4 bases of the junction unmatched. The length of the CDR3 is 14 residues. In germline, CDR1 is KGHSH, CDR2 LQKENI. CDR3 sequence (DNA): TGTGCCAGCTCACCACGGACTAGTCGGGAGACCCAGTACTTC. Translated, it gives CASSPRTSRETQYF.

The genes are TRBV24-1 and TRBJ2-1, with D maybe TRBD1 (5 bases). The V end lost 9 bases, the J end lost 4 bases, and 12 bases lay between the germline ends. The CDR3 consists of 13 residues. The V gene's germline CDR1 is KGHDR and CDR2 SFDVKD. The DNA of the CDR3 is TGTGCCACCGGGCAGGACATTTACAATGAGCAGTTCTTC. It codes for CATGQDIYNEQFF.

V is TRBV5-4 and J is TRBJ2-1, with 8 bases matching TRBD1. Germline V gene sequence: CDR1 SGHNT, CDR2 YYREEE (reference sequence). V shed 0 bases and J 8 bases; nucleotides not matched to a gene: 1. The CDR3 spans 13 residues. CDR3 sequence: CASSLGDRYEQFF. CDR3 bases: TGTGCCAGCAGCTTGGGGGACAGGTATGAGCAGTTCTTC.

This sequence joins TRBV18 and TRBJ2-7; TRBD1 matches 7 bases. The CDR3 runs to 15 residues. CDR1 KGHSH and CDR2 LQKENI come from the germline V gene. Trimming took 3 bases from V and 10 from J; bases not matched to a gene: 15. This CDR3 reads CASSPQGVPTSDQYF. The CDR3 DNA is TGTGCCAGCTCACCGCAGGGGGTCCCTACTTCGGATCAGTACTTC.

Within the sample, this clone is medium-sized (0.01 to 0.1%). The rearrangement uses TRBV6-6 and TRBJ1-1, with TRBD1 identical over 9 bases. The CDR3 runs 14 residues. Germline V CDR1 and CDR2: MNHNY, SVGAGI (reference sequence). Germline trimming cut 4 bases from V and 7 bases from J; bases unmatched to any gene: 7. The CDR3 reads CASSLSPGQGEAFF. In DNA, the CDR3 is TGTGCCAGCAGTTTAAGTCCGGGACAGGGTGAAGCTTTCTTT.

CDR3 sequence (DNA): TGTGCCAGTAGACCCCAACAGGGGGCTTTTCAGCCCCAGCATTTT. Its translation is CASRPQQGAFQPQHF. The chain carries TRBV19 and TRBJ1-5; 9 bases are shared with TRBD1. This CDR3 is built from 15 residues. CDR1 is LNHDA, CDR2 SQIVND, per germline (reference sequence). Unmatched junction bases numbered 9, after V lost 6 bases and J lost 6 bases.

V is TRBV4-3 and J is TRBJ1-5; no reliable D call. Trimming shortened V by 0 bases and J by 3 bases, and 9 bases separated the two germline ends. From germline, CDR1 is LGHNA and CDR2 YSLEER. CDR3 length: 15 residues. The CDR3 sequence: CASSQDGVTNQPQHF. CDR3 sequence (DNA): TGCGCCAGCAGCCAAGATGGAGTTACCAATCAGCCCCAGCATTTT.

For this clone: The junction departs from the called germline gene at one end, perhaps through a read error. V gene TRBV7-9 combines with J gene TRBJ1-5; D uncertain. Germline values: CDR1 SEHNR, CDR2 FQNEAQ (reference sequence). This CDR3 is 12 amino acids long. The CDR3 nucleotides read TGTGCCAGCACCTTAGGGCTTCAGCCCCAGCATTTT. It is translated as CASTLGLQPQHF.

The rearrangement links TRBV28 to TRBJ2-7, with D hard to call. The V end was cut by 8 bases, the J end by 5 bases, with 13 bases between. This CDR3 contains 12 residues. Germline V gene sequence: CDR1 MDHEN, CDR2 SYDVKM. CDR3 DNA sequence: TGTGCCAGCGGAACCATCCGGGACGAGCAGTACTTC. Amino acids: CASGTIRDEQYF.

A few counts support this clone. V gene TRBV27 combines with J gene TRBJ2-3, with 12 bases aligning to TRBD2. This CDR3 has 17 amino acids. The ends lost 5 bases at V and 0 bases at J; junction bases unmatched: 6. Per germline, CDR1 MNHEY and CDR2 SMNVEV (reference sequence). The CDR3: CASSINLAGGSTDTQYF. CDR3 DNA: TGTGCCAGCAGTATCAACCTAGCGGGAGGGAGCACAGATACGCAGTATTTT.

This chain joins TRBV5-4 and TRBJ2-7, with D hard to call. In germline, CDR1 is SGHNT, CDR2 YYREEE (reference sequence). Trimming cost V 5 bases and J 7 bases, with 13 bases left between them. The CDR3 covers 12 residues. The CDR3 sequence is CASRATGGEQYF. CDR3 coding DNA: TGTGCCAGCAGGGCAACGGGTGGGGAGCAGTACTTC.

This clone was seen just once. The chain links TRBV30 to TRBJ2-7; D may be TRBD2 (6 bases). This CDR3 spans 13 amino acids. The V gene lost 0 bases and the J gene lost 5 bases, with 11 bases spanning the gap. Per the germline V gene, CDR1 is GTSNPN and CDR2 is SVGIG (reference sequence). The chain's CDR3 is CAWSVNWGDEQYF. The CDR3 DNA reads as TGTGCCTGGAGTGTAAATTGGGGGGACGAGCAGTACTTC.

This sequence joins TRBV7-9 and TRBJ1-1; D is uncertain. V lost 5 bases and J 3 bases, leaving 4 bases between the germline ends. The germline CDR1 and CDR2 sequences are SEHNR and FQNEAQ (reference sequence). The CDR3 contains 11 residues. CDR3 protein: CASSPDTEAFF. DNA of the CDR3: TGTGCCAGCAGCCCCGACACTGAAGCTTTCTTT. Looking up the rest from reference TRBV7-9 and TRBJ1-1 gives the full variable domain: DTGVSQNPRHKITKRGQNVTFRCDPISEHNRLYWYRQTLGQGPEFLTYFQNEAQLEKSRLLSDRFSAERPKGSFSTLEIQRTEQGDSAMYLCASSPDTEAFFGQGTRLTVV.

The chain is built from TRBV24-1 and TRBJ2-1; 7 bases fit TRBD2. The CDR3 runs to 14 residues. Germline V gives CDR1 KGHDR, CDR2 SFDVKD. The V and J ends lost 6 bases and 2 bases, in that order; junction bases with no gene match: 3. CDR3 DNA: TGTGCCACCAGTACTAGCGAGACCTACAATGAGCAGTTCTTC. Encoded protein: CATSTSETYNEQFF.

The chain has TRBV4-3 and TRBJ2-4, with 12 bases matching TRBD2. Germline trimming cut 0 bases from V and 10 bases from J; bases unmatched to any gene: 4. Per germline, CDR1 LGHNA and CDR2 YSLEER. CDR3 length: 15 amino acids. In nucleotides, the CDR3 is TGCGCCAGCAGCCAAGACCGGACTAGCGGGACTATTCAGTACTTC. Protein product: CASSQDRTSGTIQYF.

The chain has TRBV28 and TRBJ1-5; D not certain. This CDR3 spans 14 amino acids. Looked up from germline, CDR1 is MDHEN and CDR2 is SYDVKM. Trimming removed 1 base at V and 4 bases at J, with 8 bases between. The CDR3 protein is CASSLSVQNQPQHF. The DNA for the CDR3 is TGTGCCAGCAGTTTATCAGTACAGAATCAGCCCCAGCATTTT.

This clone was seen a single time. CDR3 loop: CASARGLGQETQYF. CDR3 coding DNA: TGTGCCAGCGCTAGGGGTCTGGGACAAGAGACCCAGTACTTC. This sequence joins TRBV6-5 and TRBJ2-5; TRBD1 might be the D (5 bases). Trimming shortened V by 8 bases and J by 2 bases, and 15 bases separated the two germline ends. Per germline, CDR1 MNHEY and CDR2 SVGAGI. This CDR3 spans 14 amino acids.

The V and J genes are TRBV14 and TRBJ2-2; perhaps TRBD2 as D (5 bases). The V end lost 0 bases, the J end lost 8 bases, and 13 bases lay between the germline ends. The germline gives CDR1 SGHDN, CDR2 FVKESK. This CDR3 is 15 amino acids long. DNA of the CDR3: TGTGCCAGCAGCCAAGATCTTGCGGGTTCAGGGGAGCTGTTTTTT. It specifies CASSQDLAGSGELFF.

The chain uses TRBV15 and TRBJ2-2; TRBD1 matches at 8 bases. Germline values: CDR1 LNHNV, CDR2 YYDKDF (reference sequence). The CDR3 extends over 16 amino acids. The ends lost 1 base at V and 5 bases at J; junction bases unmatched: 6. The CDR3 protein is CATSRAAGQVTGELFF. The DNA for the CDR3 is TGTGCCACCAGCAGAGCCGCGGGACAGGTTACCGGGGAGCTGTTTTTT.

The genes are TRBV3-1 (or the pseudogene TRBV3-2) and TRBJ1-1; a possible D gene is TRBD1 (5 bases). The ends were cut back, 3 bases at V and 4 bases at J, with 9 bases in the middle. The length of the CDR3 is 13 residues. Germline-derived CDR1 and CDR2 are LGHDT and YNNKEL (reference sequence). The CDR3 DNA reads TGTGCCAGCAGCCACCAGGGAGGCACTGAAGCTTTCTTT. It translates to CASSHQGGTEAFF.

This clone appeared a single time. The CDR3 sequence is CASSRSPIRAGGNYGYTF. The CDR3 coding sequence is TGTGCCAGCAGCCGATCTCCGATCCGAGCAGGGGGTAACTATGGCTACACCTTC. This chain connects TRBV21-1 to TRBJ1-2; the DNA was not used to check the table's D call, TRBD1. TRBV21-1 is termed a pseudogene. There are 18 residues in the CDR3.

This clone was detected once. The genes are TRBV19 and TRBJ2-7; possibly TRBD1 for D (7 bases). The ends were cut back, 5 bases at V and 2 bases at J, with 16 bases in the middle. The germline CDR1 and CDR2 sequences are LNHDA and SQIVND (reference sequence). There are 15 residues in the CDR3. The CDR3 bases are TGTGCCAGTAGTCTGAAGACAGGGAGGACCTACGAGCAGTACTTC. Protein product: CASSLKTGRTYEQYF.

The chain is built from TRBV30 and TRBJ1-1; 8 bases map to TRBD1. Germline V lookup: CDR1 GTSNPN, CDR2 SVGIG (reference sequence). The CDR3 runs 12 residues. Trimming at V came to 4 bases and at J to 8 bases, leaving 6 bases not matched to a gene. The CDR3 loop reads CAWNWQGAEAFF. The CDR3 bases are TGTGCCTGGAATTGGCAGGGGGCCGAAGCTTTCTTT. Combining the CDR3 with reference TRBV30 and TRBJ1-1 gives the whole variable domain SQTIHQWPATLVQPVGSPLSLECTVEGTSNPNLYWYRQAAGRGLQLLFYSVGIGQISSEVPQNLSASRPQDRQFILSSKKLLLSDSGFYLCAWNWQGAEAFFGQGTRLTVV.

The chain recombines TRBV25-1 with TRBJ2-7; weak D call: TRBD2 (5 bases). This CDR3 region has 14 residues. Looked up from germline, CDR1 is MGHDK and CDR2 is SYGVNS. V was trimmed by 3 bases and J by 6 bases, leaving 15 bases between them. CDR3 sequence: CASSDRGKAVEQYF. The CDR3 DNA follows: TGTGCCAGCAGTGACCGGGGTAAGGCCGTCGAGCAGTACTTC.